A few counts support the clone carrying this T cell receptor beta chain. Its antigen is not known. An equimolar mix of two oligonucleotides served as the beta constant-region primer for TRBC1 and TRBC2. TCRdb called the UMI-ligation and nested PCR reads again in MiXCR, with one record for every CDR3 protein. The table has some 150,000 distinct CDR3 sequences, about a sixth seen once. From the second PCR step, alpha and beta chains were amplified apart. V lost 2 bases and J 5 bases, leaving 9 bases between the germline ends. Germline loops: CDR1 MNHEY, CDR2 SMNVEV (reference sequence). CDR3 length: 13 residues. This specimen comes from a study of naive and memory T cell subsets. General study points: TCR counts from RNA may reflect activation-linked expression changes.

The chain carries TRBV27 and TRBJ2-5; the D gene is possibly TRBD2 (5 bases). The sequence came from a human donor in good health. Sequencing was performed on naive CD4+ T cells from blood. The CDR3 loop is CASSLRERETQYF. CDR3 DNA: TGTGCCAGCAGTTTACGTGAGCGGGAGACCCAGTACTTC.